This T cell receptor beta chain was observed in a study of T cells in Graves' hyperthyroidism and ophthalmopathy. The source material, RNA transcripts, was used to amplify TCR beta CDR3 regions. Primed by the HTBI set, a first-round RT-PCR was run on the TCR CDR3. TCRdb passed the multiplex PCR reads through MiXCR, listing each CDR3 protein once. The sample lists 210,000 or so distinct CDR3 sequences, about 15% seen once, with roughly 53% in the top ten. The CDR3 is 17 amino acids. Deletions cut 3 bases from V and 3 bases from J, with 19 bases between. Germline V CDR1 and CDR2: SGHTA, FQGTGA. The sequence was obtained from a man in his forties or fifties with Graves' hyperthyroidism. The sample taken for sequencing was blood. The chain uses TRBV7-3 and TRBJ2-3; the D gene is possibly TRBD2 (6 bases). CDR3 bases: TGTGCCAGCAGCTTCCACCTGGGGGGAGTTGGGACAGATACGCAGTATTTT. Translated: CASSFHLGGVGTDTQYF.